This T cell receptor beta chain is from a study of blood T cell repertoires in COVID-19. Study details: T cells, B-cell-depleted T cells, or PBMCs provided the cDNA or gDNA that served as material.

Germline values: CDR1 SGHNT, CDR2 YENEEA. V gave up 5 bases and J gave up 1 base, with 18 bases separating them. This CDR3 comprises 16 residues. In the original analysis: Amplification from reference gene primers served as the basis for estimated nucleated cell counts. Here immunoSEQ multiplex PCR was the method, and the copy in TCRdb shows in-frame clones only, minus some. That table furnishes V, J and clone size, whereas the DNA furnished D and trimming. Of roughly 160,000 clones in the sample, 79% are singletons; the top ten hold 8.1%. The chain has TRBV11-3 and TRBJ2-7; tentative D call: TRBD1 (5 bases). The specimen sequenced was peripheral blood. This TCR was recovered from a woman aged 60-75 years with COVID-19, enrolled during active disease. The CDR3 reads CASSPQGPPGSYEQYV. Here the CDR3 DNA reads TGTGCCAGCAGCCCCCAGGGCCCCCCAGGGTCCTACGAGCAGTACGTC.